The rows below give T cell receptor beta chains drawn from one sample of a study of post-analysis software for immune sequencing data. TCRdb analysed the PCR reads with MiXCR anew, one entry per CDR3 protein. The repertoire has approximately 630,000 distinct CDR3 sequences, roughly three fifths of them found once; the top ten carry roughly 10%. Material for sequencing was blood. These receptors were collected from a girl under 10 years old with multiple sclerosis. The CDR3 runs from the conserved cysteine through the conserved F or W. The order of the fields is clone size, J gene, D gene, V gene, CDR3 DNA, CDR3 protein. The D gene is left open where the match is weak. Clone size appears in some rows only: once, few, many, or a class for an expanded clone.

abundance: .; j_gene: TRBJ2-5; d_gene: .; v_gene: TRBV9; CDR3nt: TGTGCCAGCAGCCCCCCCGGTTCCTTCCAGCAGTACTTC; CDR3aa: CASSPPGSFQQYF
abundance: few; j_gene: TRBJ1-2; d_gene: .; v_gene: TRBV29-1; CDR3nt: TGCAGCGTGGGCAGGGATTCGGGCTATGGCTACACCTTC; CDR3aa: CSVGRDSGYGYTF
abundance: .; j_gene: TRBJ2-4; d_gene: .; v_gene: TRBV5-1; CDR3nt: TGCGCCAGCAGCCAAGGACTGCGACCACCCAAAAACATTCAGTACTTC; CDR3aa: CASSQGLRPPKNIQYF
abundance: few; j_gene: TRBJ2-1; d_gene: TRBD2; v_gene: TRBV3-1; CDR3nt: TGTGCCAGCAGCCGATACCGTTCTGCGGGAGGAGGTGAGCAGTTCTTC; CDR3aa: CASSRYRSAGGGEQFF
abundance: few; j_gene: TRBJ1-6; d_gene: .; v_gene: TRBV6-1; CDR3nt: TGTGCCAGCAGTGAGGCCGTCTCCTATAATTCACCCCTCCACTTT; CDR3aa: CASSEAVSYNSPLHF
abundance: .; j_gene: TRBJ2-1; d_gene: .; v_gene: TRBV3-1; CDR3nt: TGTGCCAGCAGCCCATCAGGGGTCAATGAGCAGTTCTTC; CDR3aa: CASSPSGVNEQFF
abundance: .; j_gene: TRBJ2-3; d_gene: TRBD2; v_gene: TRBV10-3; CDR3nt: TGTGCCATCCGGTCGGATAGCGGGGGTTCCACAGATACGCAGTATTTT; CDR3aa: CAIRSDSGGSTDTQYF
abundance: few; j_gene: TRBJ2-5; d_gene: TRBD1; v_gene: TRBV7-6; CDR3nt: TGTGCCAGCAGCTTAGGGGGAAAACAGGGGGCAGAGACCCAGTACTTC; CDR3aa: CASSLGGKQGAETQYF
abundance: .; j_gene: TRBJ1-2; d_gene: .; v_gene: TRBV5-5; CDR3nt: TGTGCCAGCAGCTTGGCATCCCGGACAAGGACGACGAACTATGGCTACACCTTC; CDR3aa: CASSLASRTRTTNYGYTF
abundance: .; j_gene: TRBJ2-7; d_gene: .; v_gene: TRBV5-1; CDR3nt: TGCGCCAGCAGCGCGGGCCTGGGGGAGCAGTACTTC; CDR3aa: CASSAGLGEQYF
abundance: few; j_gene: TRBJ2-7; d_gene: TRBD2; v_gene: TRBV2; CDR3nt: TGTGCCACCGACGGGAGGCCTGCCTCCTACGAGCAGTACTTC; CDR3aa: CATDGRPASYEQYF
abundance: .; j_gene: TRBJ2-4; d_gene: TRBD1; v_gene: TRBV29-1; CDR3nt: TGCAGCGTTCTCGGGACAGGGGAAAACATTCAGTACTTC; CDR3aa: CSVLGTGENIQYF
abundance: .; j_gene: TRBJ2-1; d_gene: .; v_gene: TRBV29-1; CDR3nt: TGCAGCGTTGTCCTAAGGGAGCGGACCTCCTACAATGAGCAGTTCTTC; CDR3aa: CSVVLRERTSYNEQFF
abundance: .; j_gene: TRBJ2-1; d_gene: .; v_gene: TRBV20-1; CDR3nt: TGCAGTGTAGAAAAGCCCAGGGTACTACCACCCAATGAGCAGTTCTTC; CDR3aa: CSVEKPRVLPPNEQFF
abundance: .; j_gene: TRBJ2-5; d_gene: .; v_gene: TRBV5-1; CDR3nt: TGCGCCAGCAGCTTCCCTTTGGACCAAGAGACCCAGTACTTC; CDR3aa: CASSFPLDQETQYF
abundance: .; j_gene: TRBJ1-2; d_gene: TRBD1; v_gene: TRBV29-1; CDR3nt: TGCAGCGTTTCCCCGGGACAGGAAATAGGAGGCTACACCTTC; CDR3aa: CSVSPGQEIGGYTF
abundance: .; j_gene: TRBJ1-2; d_gene: TRBD1; v_gene: TRBV18; CDR3nt: TGTGCCAGCTCACCAAGGGACAGGGGGGCTTCCTATGGCTACACCTTC; CDR3aa: CASSPRDRGASYGYTF
abundance: .; j_gene: TRBJ2-1; d_gene: .; v_gene: TRBV12-3/TRBV12-4; CDR3nt: TGTGCCAGCAGTTTAGGGCAGGGGCTCTACAATGAGCAGTTCTTC; CDR3aa: CASSLGQGLYNEQFF
abundance: .; j_gene: TRBJ2-1; d_gene: TRBD2; v_gene: TRBV5-1; CDR3nt: TGCGCCAGCAGCCCGGGACTAGCGGGAGTTTCCTACAATGAGCAGTTCTTC; CDR3aa: CASSPGLAGVSYNEQFF
abundance: .; j_gene: TRBJ2-1; d_gene: .; v_gene: TRBV6-2/TRBV6-3; CDR3nt: TGTGCCAGCAGGGGGCATGAGCAGTTCTTC; CDR3aa: CASRGHEQFF
abundance: few; j_gene: TRBJ2-5; d_gene: .; v_gene: TRBV7-9; CDR3nt: TGTGCCAGCAGCTTTCTTCAAGGGACCCAAGAGACCCAGTACTTC; CDR3aa: CASSFLQGTQETQYF
abundance: .; j_gene: TRBJ2-1; d_gene: TRBD1; v_gene: TRBV29-1; CDR3nt: TGCAGCGGAATAGGGACAGGGATGTACAATGAGCAGTTCTTC; CDR3aa: CSGIGTGMYNEQFF
abundance: .; j_gene: TRBJ2-1; d_gene: .; v_gene: TRBV7-3; CDR3nt: TGTGCCAGCAGCTTAAGGGGGGGGCTAAGATCCTCCAATGAGCAGTTCTTC; CDR3aa: CASSLRGGLRSSNEQFF
abundance: few; j_gene: TRBJ1-6; d_gene: TRBD1; v_gene: TRBV7-9; CDR3nt: TGTGCCAGCAGCGGACAGGGAGGAGGTAGGAATTCACCCCTCCACTTT; CDR3aa: CASSGQGGGRNSPLHF
abundance: .; j_gene: TRBJ2-1; d_gene: .; v_gene: TRBV29-1; CDR3nt: TGCAGCGTTGAAATTGACGACTACTCCCTCAATGAGCAGTTCTTC; CDR3aa: CSVEIDDYSLNEQFF
abundance: .; j_gene: TRBJ1-1; d_gene: TRBD1; v_gene: TRBV20-1; CDR3nt: TGCAGTGCTCGGACAGGTCGAACTGAAGCTTTCTTT; CDR3aa: CSARTGRTEAFF
abundance: .; j_gene: TRBJ2-2; d_gene: TRBD2; v_gene: TRBV6-2/TRBV6-3; CDR3nt: TGTGCCAGCAGTCTCGGGACTATACAGACCGGGGAGCTGTTTTTT; CDR3aa: CASSLGTIQTGELFF
abundance: .; j_gene: TRBJ1-1; d_gene: .; v_gene: TRBV7-9; CDR3nt: TGTGCCAGCAGCTTGATTCCCACTGAAGCTTTCTTT; CDR3aa: CASSLIPTEAFF
abundance: .; j_gene: TRBJ2-7; d_gene: .; v_gene: TRBV6-1; CDR3nt: TGTGCCAGCAGTGAAGCACAGGGGAGGGCCTACGAGCAGTACTTC; CDR3aa: CASSEAQGRAYEQYF
abundance: .; j_gene: TRBJ2-1; d_gene: .; v_gene: TRBV20-1; CDR3nt: TGCAGTGCTAGGGGGGTCCCAGGAGGGAATGAGCAGTTCTTC; CDR3aa: CSARGVPGGNEQFF
abundance: .; j_gene: TRBJ1-1; d_gene: .; v_gene: TRBV7-9; CDR3nt: TGTGCCAGCAGCTTAGGTTCCGGAGGGGGAACTGAAGCTTTCTTT; CDR3aa: CASSLGSGGGTEAFF
abundance: .; j_gene: TRBJ2-5; d_gene: .; v_gene: TRBV29-1; CDR3nt: TGCAGCGTTGGTCGGGGTCCGGAGACCCAGTACTTC; CDR3aa: CSVGRGPETQYF
abundance: .; j_gene: TRBJ1-1; d_gene: TRBD1; v_gene: TRBV12-3/TRBV12-4; CDR3nt: TGTGCCAGCACACTTAGGGGGCGGATGTGGGACACTGAAGCTTTCTTT; CDR3aa: CASTLRGRMWDTEAFF
abundance: .; j_gene: TRBJ2-5; d_gene: .; v_gene: TRBV6-5; CDR3nt: TGTGCCAGCACGAACGCTCCGGTCCTGGGGGAGACCCAGTACTTC; CDR3aa: CASTNAPVLGETQYF
abundance: few; j_gene: TRBJ1-4; d_gene: TRBD1; v_gene: TRBV20-1; CDR3nt: TGCAGTGCTATGACAGGGGGGGAAGTTAATGAAAAACTGTTTTTT; CDR3aa: CSAMTGGEVNEKLFF
abundance: .; j_gene: TRBJ1-5; d_gene: .; v_gene: TRBV12-3/TRBV12-4; CDR3nt: TGTGCCAGCAGTCCCAGTGGGGGTTCGTATCAGCCCCAGCATTTT; CDR3aa: CASSPSGGSYQPQHF
abundance: .; j_gene: TRBJ2-5; d_gene: .; v_gene: TRBV6-5; CDR3nt: TGTGCCAGCAGTTACTCGGGCACACAAGAGACCCAGTACTTC; CDR3aa: CASSYSGTQETQYF
abundance: .; j_gene: TRBJ2-7; d_gene: .; v_gene: TRBV28; CDR3nt: TGTGCCAGCAGTTTCCTATTCGACGAGCAGTACTTC; CDR3aa: CASSFLFDEQYF
abundance: .; j_gene: TRBJ2-7; d_gene: .; v_gene: TRBV12-3/TRBV12-4; CDR3nt: TGTGCCAGCAGTTGGAAAAGTGCCTACGAGCAGTACTTC; CDR3aa: CASSWKSAYEQYF
abundance: .; j_gene: TRBJ1-1; d_gene: .; v_gene: TRBV29-1; CDR3nt: TGCAGCGTTGTCTCTGGTGAAGCTTTCTTT; CDR3aa: CSVVSGEAFF
abundance: few; j_gene: TRBJ1-2; d_gene: .; v_gene: TRBV6-6; CDR3nt: TGTGCCAGCAGTTACGACGGATCCTATGGCTACACCTTC; CDR3aa: CASSYDGSYGYTF
abundance: .; j_gene: TRBJ1-2; d_gene: .; v_gene: TRBV6-6; CDR3nt: TGTGCCAGCAGGCAACAGGGTGGGTTCGATGGCTACACCTTC; CDR3aa: CASRQQGGFDGYTF
abundance: few; j_gene: TRBJ2-1; d_gene: TRBD1; v_gene: TRBV10-1; CDR3nt: TGCGCCAGCAGTGAGGAACAGGGGGCCTACAATGAGCAGTTCTTC; CDR3aa: CASSEEQGAYNEQFF
abundance: .; j_gene: TRBJ1-2; d_gene: TRBD1; v_gene: TRBV2; CDR3nt: TGTGCCAGCAGGGGACAGGATAACTATGGCTACACCTTC; CDR3aa: CASRGQDNYGYTF
abundance: .; j_gene: TRBJ1-5; d_gene: .; v_gene: TRBV15; CDR3nt: TGTGCCACCAGCAGAGACCAAGTGAATCAGCCCCAGCATTTT; CDR3aa: CATSRDQVNQPQHF
abundance: few; j_gene: TRBJ2-1; d_gene: .; v_gene: TRBV10-1; CDR3nt: TGCGCCAGCAGCGCCGGGCCCAGTGAGCAGTTCTTC; CDR3aa: CASSAGPSEQFF